This TCR beta chain was profiled in a study of vaccination effects on CD4 cells after COVID-19. About the study: The ViraFEST assay expanded antigen-specific CD4+ T cells with viral peptide pools before sequencing. Study conclusions and caveats: Convalescent patients' post-vaccine spike repertoire was mostly distinct vaccine-induced clones.

This clone was picked up a small number of times. The antigen remains undetermined. After roughly eleven days in culture, the CD4+ T cells were isolated. Per the germline V gene, CDR1 is SEHNR and CDR2 is FQNEAQ (reference sequence). J gave up 0 bases and V 5 bases, and 4 bases lay outside the gene matches. The CDR3 is 14 amino acids. Generated by immunoSEQ multiplex PCR, the TCRdb table keeps only in-frame clones and is missing some. The sample records some 50,000 clones, approximately 74% being singletons. The sequence derives from a human donor who had a prior SARS-CoV-2 infection. The chain carries TRBV7-9 and TRBJ2-7; TRBD2 matches 7 bases. Sequencing was performed on CD4+ T cells from PBMCs cultured without peptide, taken before COVID-19 vaccination. The CDR3 sequence: CASSPRGGSYEQYF. The CDR3 bases are TGTGCCAGCAGCCCACGCGGGGGCTCCTACGAGCAGTACTTC.